This T cell receptor (beta chain) derives from a study of control samples from healthy donors and cancer patients (dated by TCRdb to 2018 to 2021). Libraries were made using the immunoSEQ multiplex PCR assay. In its TCRdb copy, this immuneACCESS table keeps in-frame sequences only and misses some clones. Where compared with another copy, unresolved V genes explain less than half of these, and the others have no known cause. In all, the sample holds almost 95,000 clones, and 90% of those were seen once. The leading ten clones occupy about 4% of the sample. With respect to this clone: The specificity of this receptor is unknown. Base-call qualities are not available, and no considerably larger clone is one nucleotide away.

The sequencing sample was made of blood. The clonotype comes from a woman between 18 and 29 years old in good health.

Read as DNA, the sequence is TGTGCCAGCAGACCCGGGATTGGGGGATATGGCTACACCTTC. The encoded protein is CASRPGIGGYGYTF. The sequence links TRBV6-5 to TRBJ1-2; a tentative D match to TRBD1 spans 5 bases. The V end loses 6 bases and the J end loses 5 bases, and a stretch of 16 bases separates them. The CDR3 has 14 amino acids, counting the end cysteine and phenylalanine. Just the 42-base CDR3 DNA is kept, in frame starting at base 1. The germline V gene provides CDR1 MNHEY and CDR2 SVGAGI.